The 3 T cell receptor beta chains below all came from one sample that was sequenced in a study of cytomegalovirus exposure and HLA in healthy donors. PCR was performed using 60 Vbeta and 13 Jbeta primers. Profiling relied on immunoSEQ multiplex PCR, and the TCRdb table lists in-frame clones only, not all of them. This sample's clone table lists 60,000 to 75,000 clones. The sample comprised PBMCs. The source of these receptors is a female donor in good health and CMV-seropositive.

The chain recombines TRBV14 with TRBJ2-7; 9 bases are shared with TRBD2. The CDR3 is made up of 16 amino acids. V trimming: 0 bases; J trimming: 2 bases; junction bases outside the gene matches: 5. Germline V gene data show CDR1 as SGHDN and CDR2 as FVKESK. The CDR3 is CASSQDRGGAPYEQYF. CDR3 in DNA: TGTGCCAGCAGCCAAGACCGCGGGGGGGCCCCCTACGAGCAGTACTTC.

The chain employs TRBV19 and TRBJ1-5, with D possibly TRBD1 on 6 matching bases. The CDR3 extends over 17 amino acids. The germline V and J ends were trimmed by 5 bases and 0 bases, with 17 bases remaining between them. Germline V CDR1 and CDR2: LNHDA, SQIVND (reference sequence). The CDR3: CASSYSRGGYSNQPQHF. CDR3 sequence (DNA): TGTGCCAGTAGTTACTCGAGGGGGGGATATAGCAATCAGCCCCAGCATTTT. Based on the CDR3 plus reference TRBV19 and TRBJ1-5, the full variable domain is DGGITQSPKYLFRKEGQNVTLSCEQNLNHDAMYWYRQDPGQGLRLIYYSQIVNDFQKGDIAEGYSVSREKKESFPLTVTSAQKNPTAFYLCASSYSRGGYSNQPQHFGDGTRLSIL.

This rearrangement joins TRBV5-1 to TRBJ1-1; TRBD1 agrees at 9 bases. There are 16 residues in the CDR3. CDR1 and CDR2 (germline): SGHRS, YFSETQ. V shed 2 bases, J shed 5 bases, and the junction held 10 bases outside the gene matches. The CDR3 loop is CASSLRPGQGTTEAFF. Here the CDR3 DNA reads TGCGCCAGCAGCTTACGACCGGGACAGGGTACTACTGAAGCTTTCTTT. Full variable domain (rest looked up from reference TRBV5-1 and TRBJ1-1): KAGVTQTPRYLIKTRGQQVTLSCSPISGHRSVSWYQQTPGQGLQFLFEYFSETQRNKGNFPGRFSGRQFSNSRSEMNVSTLELGDSALYLCASSLRPGQGTTEAFFGQGTRLTVV.